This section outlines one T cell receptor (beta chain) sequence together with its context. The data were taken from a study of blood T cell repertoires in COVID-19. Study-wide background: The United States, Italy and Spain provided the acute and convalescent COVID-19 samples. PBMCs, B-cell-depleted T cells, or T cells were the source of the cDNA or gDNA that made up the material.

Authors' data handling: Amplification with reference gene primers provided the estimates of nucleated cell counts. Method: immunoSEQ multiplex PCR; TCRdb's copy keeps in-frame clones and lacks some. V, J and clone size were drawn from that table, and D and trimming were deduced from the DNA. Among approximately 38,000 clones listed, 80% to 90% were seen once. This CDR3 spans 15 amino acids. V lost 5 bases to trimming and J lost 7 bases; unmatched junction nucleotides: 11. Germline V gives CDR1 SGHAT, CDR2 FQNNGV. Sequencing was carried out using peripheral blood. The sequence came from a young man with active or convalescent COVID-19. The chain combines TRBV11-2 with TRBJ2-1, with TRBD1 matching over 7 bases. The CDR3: CASSPTGRGSNEQFF. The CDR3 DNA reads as TGTGCCAGCAGCCCCACGGGCAGGGGGTCAAATGAGCAGTTCTTC.